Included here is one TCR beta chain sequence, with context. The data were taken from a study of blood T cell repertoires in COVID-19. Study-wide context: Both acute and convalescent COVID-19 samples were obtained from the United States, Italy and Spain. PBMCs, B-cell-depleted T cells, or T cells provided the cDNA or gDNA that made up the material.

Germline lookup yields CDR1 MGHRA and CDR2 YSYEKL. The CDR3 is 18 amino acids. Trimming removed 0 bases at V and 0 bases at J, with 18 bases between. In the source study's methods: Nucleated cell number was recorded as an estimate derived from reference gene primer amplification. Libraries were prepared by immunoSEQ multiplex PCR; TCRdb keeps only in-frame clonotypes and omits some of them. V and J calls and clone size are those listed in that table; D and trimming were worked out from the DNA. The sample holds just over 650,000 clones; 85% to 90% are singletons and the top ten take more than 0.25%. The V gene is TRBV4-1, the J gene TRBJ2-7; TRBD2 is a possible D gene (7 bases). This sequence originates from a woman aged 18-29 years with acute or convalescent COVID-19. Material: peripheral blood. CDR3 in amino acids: CASSQDPLGGGSSYEQYF. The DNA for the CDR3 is TGCGCCAGCAGCCAAGACCCGTTGGGGGGGGGCAGCTCCTACGAGCAGTACTTC.